This entry concerns a single TCR beta chain. The antigen remains unidentified. The data were taken from a study of blood T cells in healthy people across ages. Regarding the study as a whole: Greater diversity and more naive CD4+ cells were seen in long-lived donors than in aged donors.

A sample-barcoded 5' primer and a J-beta primer mix were used in a second PCR of roughly 6 to 11 cycles. Using its own MiXCR run on the 5' RACE reads, TCRdb lists one record per CDR3 protein. Of approximately 780,000 distinct CDR3 sequences listed, about a quarter are singletons. Extractions gave at least 6 micrograms of total RNA per sample. This same sample was also taken into another study, of T cells of mothers and their children. That report notes: In this cohort, donors were three healthy Caucasian mothers plus their six children. With unrelated pairs as the comparison, related mother-child pairs had a slightly higher overlap that was not significant.

The receptor was derived from a boy younger than 18 in good health. Sequenced: blood.

CDR3 DNA sequence: TGCGCCAGCAGCCTTGGTGGGGGGCGAGACAATCAGCCCCAGCATTTT. It yields the protein CASSLGGGRDNQPQHF. The rearrangement uses TRBV4-1 and TRBJ1-5; a weak D match, TRBD1 (6 bases). Between the trimmed V and J ends, which lost 4 bases and 3 bases, there was a span of 16 bases. The V gene's germline CDR1 is MGHRA and CDR2 YSYEKL. This CDR3 has 16 amino acids.